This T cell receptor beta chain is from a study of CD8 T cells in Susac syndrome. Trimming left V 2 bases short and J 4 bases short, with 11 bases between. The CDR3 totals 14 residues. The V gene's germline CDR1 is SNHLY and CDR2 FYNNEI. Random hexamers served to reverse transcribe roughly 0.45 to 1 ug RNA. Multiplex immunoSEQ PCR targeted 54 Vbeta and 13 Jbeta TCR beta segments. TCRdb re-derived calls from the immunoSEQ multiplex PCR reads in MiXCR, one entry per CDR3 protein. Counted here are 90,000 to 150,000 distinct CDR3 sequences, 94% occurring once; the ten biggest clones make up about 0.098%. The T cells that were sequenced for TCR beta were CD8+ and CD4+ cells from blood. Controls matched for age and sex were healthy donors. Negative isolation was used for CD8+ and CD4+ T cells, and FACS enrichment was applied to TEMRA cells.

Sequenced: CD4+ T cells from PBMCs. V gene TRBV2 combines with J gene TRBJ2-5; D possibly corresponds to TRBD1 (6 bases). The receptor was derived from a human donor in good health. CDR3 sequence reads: CASSEQGPRETQYF. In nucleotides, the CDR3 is TGTGCCAGCAGTGAACAGGGGCCTCGAGAGACCCAGTACTTC.